The 29 T cell receptor beta chains below all came from one sample that was sequenced in a study of blood T cells in healthy people across ages. Using a J-beta primer mix together with a sample-barcoded 5' primer, a second PCR was run for about 6 to 11 cycles. TCRdb recomputed calls from the 5' RACE reads with MiXCR, one row per CDR3 protein. The table shows under 2 million distinct CDR3 sequences, with roughly 32% occurring only once. Specimen: blood. The receptors stem from a woman in her thirties in good health.

The chain recombines TRBV27 with TRBJ2-3, with 10 bases fitting TRBD2. The V gene's germline CDR1 is MNHEY and CDR2 SMNVEV (reference sequence). V lost 7 bases, J lost 6 bases, and 10 bases stayed unmatched. This CDR3 contains 15 residues. The CDR3: CASKIAGGPRDTQYF. The CDR3 nucleotides are TGTGCCAGCAAGATAGCGGGAGGACCTAGGGATACGCAGTATTTT.

CDR3 protein: CASSRTSGSIGSTNTQYF. CDR3 nucleotide sequence: TGTGCCAGCAGTCGGACTAGCGGGAGTATAGGGAGTACAAATACGCAGTATTTT. The rearrangement uses TRBV12-3 or TRBV12-4 and TRBJ2-3; 13 bases match TRBD2. CDR3 length: 18 residues. V lost 5 bases, J lost 7 bases, and 15 bases stayed unmatched.

This clonotype was counted between two and nine times. V usage is TRBV5-1 and J usage is TRBJ2-3; TRBD2 agrees at 7 bases. V lost 0 bases to trimming and J lost 6 bases; unmatched junction nucleotides: 10. Germline CDR1 SGHRS, CDR2 YFSETQ. This CDR3 has 16 residues. The CDR3 reads CASSLEPGGSVDTQYF. The CDR3 DNA follows: TGCGCCAGCAGCTTGGAACCGGGGGGTAGTGTGGATACGCAGTATTTT.

V is TRBV7-3 and J is TRBJ2-2; D is unclear. The CDR3 length is 13 residues. The V end was cut by 8 bases, the J end by 1 base, with 8 bases between. Germline V lookup: CDR1 SGHTA, CDR2 FQGTGA. The CDR3 sequence is CASQAQNTGELFF. For the CDR3, the DNA is TGTGCCAGCCAGGCCCAGAACACCGGGGAGCTGTTTTTT.

This clonotype was observed a handful of times. V is TRBV5-1 and J is TRBJ1-6; D is possibly TRBD1 (5 bases). CDR3 length equals 14 residues. Trimming left V 4 bases short and J 7 bases short, with 12 bases between. Germline CDR1 reads SGHRS; CDR2 reads YFSETQ. The CDR3 reads CASSMGESNSPLHF. CDR3 nucleotide sequence: TGCGCCAGCAGCATGGGGGAGAGCAATTCACCCCTCCACTTT.

This clonotype has a handful of counts. The chain employs TRBV4-1 and TRBJ2-4, with 11 bases that match TRBD2. CDR1 is MGHRA, CDR2 YSYEKL, per germline. Trimming cost V 6 bases and J 5 bases; bases outside gene matches: 15. The CDR3 runs 18 residues. As DNA, the CDR3 is TGCGCCAGCAGTCCCAGCCTAGCGGGAGGTAATGACGAAAACATTCAGTACTTC. Its translation: CASSPSLAGGNDENIQYF.

This clonotype was detected a few times. J is TRBJ1-2 and V is TRBV6-6, with 8 bases matching TRBD1. The trim removed 6 bases at V and 2 bases at J, leaving 5 bases unmatched. Germline V gene data show CDR1 as MNHNY and CDR2 as SVGAGI (reference sequence). The CDR3 sequence is 14 residues long. As DNA, the CDR3 is TGTGCCAGCAGGACAGGGGCCCAAAACTATGGCTACACCTTC. Protein: CASRTGAQNYGYTF.

This clonotype was picked up a small number of times. The rearrangement uses TRBV13 and TRBJ2-7; the match to TRBD2 covers 7 bases. Unmatched junction bases numbered 12, after V lost 5 bases and J lost 5 bases. The CDR3 has 15 amino acids. Germline V gene lookup returns CDR1 PRHDT and CDR2 FYEKMQ (reference sequence). The CDR3 loop is CASSIRLAGLHEQYF. CDR3 DNA sequence: TGTGCCAGCAGCATTAGACTAGCTGGTCTCCACGAGCAGTACTTC. Filled out from reference TRBV13 and TRBJ2-7, the complete variable domain reads AAGVIQSPRHLIKEKRETATLKCYPIPRHDTVYWYQQGPGQDPQFLISFYEKMQSDKGSIPDRFSAQQFSDYHSELNMSSLELGDSALYFCASSIRLAGLHEQYFGPGTRLTVT.

This clonotype was detected only a few times. J is TRBJ2-4 and V is TRBV6-1, with a tentative D call TRBD1 (7 bases). The better agreement between TRBJ2-7 and the DNA end casts doubt on the J call. CDR1 is MNHNS and CDR2 is SASEGT in the germline V gene. This CDR3 has 18 residues. CDR3 sequence (DNA): TGTGCCAGCAGAAATGGACGAGGGGGCTTCCGACTAGAGGACGAGCAGTACTTC. Protein product: CASRNGRGGFRLEDEQYF.

This clonotype was detected a few times. This sequence joins TRBV30 and TRBJ2-1; maybe TRBD2 (6 bases). V was cut by 0 bases and J by 5 bases, with 8 bases left in between. This CDR3 is built from 13 residues. Germline-derived CDR1 and CDR2 are GTSNPN and SVGIG (reference sequence). The CDR3 here is CAWSVRLDNEQFF. The CDR3 DNA is TGTGCCTGGAGTGTTCGACTAGACAATGAGCAGTTCTTC.

In this sample, this clonotype turned up many times. The rearrangement joins TRBV20-1 to TRBJ2-3, with 7 bases aligning to TRBD2. V was clipped by 3 bases and J by 5 bases; unmatched bases: 8. The CDR3 sequence is 14 residues long. In germline, CDR1 is DFQATT, CDR2 SNEGSKA (reference sequence). The CDR3 loop reads CSASQASGLDTQYF. The DNA for the CDR3 is TGCAGTGCTAGTCAGGCTAGCGGACTAGATACGCAGTATTTT.

Comments on this clonotype: A much larger clone lies a single base off, so this may be a read error. This chain links TRBV6-2 or TRBV6-3 with TRBJ2-5; D remains unclear. This CDR3 has 12 amino acids. Germline V CDR1 and CDR2: MNHEY, SVGEGT. For the CDR3, the DNA is TGTGTCAGCAGTACACAAGGGGAGACCCAGTACTTC. Its protein is CVSSTQGETQYF.

The V gene is TRBV5-1, the J gene TRBJ2-1; the D gene could be TRBD1 or TRBD2 (6 bases each). The CDR3 is 16 amino acids. V lost 0 bases and J lost 2, with 12 bases in between. CDR1 SGHRS and CDR2 YFSETQ come from the germline V gene. This CDR3 is CASSLVGGAAYNEQFF. As DNA, the CDR3 is TGCGCCAGCAGCTTGGTCGGGGGCGCCGCCTACAATGAGCAGTTCTTC.

This sequence joins TRBV2 and TRBJ2-4; 9 bases agree with TRBD2. The DNA matches TRBJ2-7 better at its end, which makes the J call doubtful. In germline, CDR1 is SNHLY, CDR2 FYNNEI. This CDR3 has 14 residues. DNA for the CDR3: TGTGCCAGCAGATATGCGGGAGGGCCCTACGAGCAGTACTTC. It codes for CASRYAGGPYEQYF.

The rearrangement joins TRBV7-2 to TRBJ1-1, with D maybe TRBD1 (6 bases). The germline CDR1 and CDR2 sequences are SGHTA and FQGNSA. V was trimmed by 3 bases and J by 1 base, leaving 12 bases between them. The CDR3 length is 15 residues. In DNA form, the CDR3 reads TGTGCCAGCAGCTTCGGGGGCAGATCGAACACTGAAGCTTTCTTT. Amino acid sequence: CASSFGGRSNTEAFF.

This clonotype was counted a few times. V gene TRBV29-1 combines with J gene TRBJ2-3; 11 bases fit TRBD2. Germline-derived CDR1 and CDR2 are SQVTM and ANQGSEA. This CDR3 is built from 15 residues. The junction had 3 bases not matched to a gene; V was cut back by 3 bases and J by 1 base. In DNA, the CDR3 is TGCAGCGTTGATCTAGCGGGGGGCCGCACAGATACGCAGTATTTT. Translated: CSVDLAGGRTDTQYF.

V is TRBV5-1 and J is TRBJ2-3; D not certain. Germline V gene data show CDR1 as SGHRS and CDR2 as YFSETQ. CDR3 size: 16 residues. Trimming removed 3 bases at V and 1 base at J, with 15 bases between. This CDR3 is CASSSGGLIGTDTQYF. The CDR3 DNA reads TGCGCCAGCAGCTCGGGCGGTCTCATCGGCACAGATACGCAGTATTTT.

J is TRBJ2-5 and V is TRBV12-3 or TRBV12-4; 8 bases line up with TRBD1. CDR3 length: 12 residues. V was clipped by 10 bases and J by 5 bases; unmatched bases: 6. In nucleotides, the CDR3 is TGTGCCACCCGACAGGGGATGGAGACCCAGTACTTC. It specifies CATRQGMETQYF.

V usage is TRBV6-6 and J usage is TRBJ2-7, with TRBD1 matching over 7 bases. The CDR3 length is 16 residues. J gave up 0 bases and V 5 bases, and 10 bases lay outside the gene matches. Germline lookup yields CDR1 MNHNY and CDR2 SVGAGI (reference sequence). The DNA of the CDR3 is TGTGCCAGCAGTCTAACGGGACAGCCTAGCTCCTACGAGCAGTACTTC. As protein: CASSLTGQPSSYEQYF.

The genes are TRBV28 and TRBJ1-5, with a tentative D call TRBD1 (6 bases). Germline V gives CDR1 MDHEN, CDR2 SYDVKM. V lost 7 bases and J 5 bases, leaving 12 bases between the germline ends. The CDR3 consists of 13 residues. CDR3 amino acids: CASNRVSYQPQHF. CDR3 DNA: TGTGCCAGCAACAGGGTTTCCTATCAGCCCCAGCATTTT.

This chain connects TRBV10-3 to TRBJ1-5; D is perhaps TRBD1 (6 bases). Between the trimmed V and J ends, which lost 2 bases and 7 bases, there was a span of 18 bases. CDR3 length equals 16 residues. The germline V gene has CDR1 ENHRY and CDR2 SYGVKD. This chain's CDR3 is CAISEPGRGAGQPQHF. The CDR3 coding sequence is TGTGCCATCAGTGAGCCGGGACGGGGGGCGGGACAGCCCCAGCATTTT.

The genes are TRBV15 and TRBJ1-1; no clear D. V lost 3 bases and J 1 base, leaving 9 bases between the germline ends. Germline assignment: CDR1 LNHNV and CDR2 YYDKDF (reference sequence). The CDR3 is 14 residues long. The CDR3 protein is CATSSFGPNTEAFF. The CDR3 DNA is TGTGCCACCAGCAGTTTTGGACCGAACACTGAAGCTTTCTTT.

This chain links TRBV7-8 with TRBJ2-1; perhaps TRBD2 as D (6 bases). V was shortened by 2 bases and J by 2 bases, with 13 bases between the two germline ends. The CDR3 is 16 residues long. Germline values: CDR1 SGHVS, CDR2 FQNEAQ. The CDR3 here is CASSLPVTRTYNEQFF. CDR3 in DNA: TGTGCCAGCAGCTTACCCGTGACTAGAACCTACAATGAGCAGTTCTTC. The variable domain in full, completed from reference TRBV7-8 and TRBJ2-1, reads GAGVSQSPRYKVAKRGQDVALRCDPISGHVSLFWYQQALGQGPEFLTYFQNEAQLDKSGLPSDRFFAERPEGSVSTLKIQRTQQEDSAVYLCASSLPVTRTYNEQFFGPGTRLTVL.

This clonotype was seen many times. The chain recombines TRBV29-1 with TRBJ1-2, with a tentative D call TRBD1 (5 bases). Germline CDR1 is SQVTM and CDR2 is ANQGSEA. The V end was cut by 4 bases, the J end by 2 bases, with 11 bases between. CDR3 length: 13 amino acids. The CDR3 DNA sequence: TGCAGCGTTGCCTTGGGGCAGAACTATGGCTACACCTTC. Protein sequence: CSVALGQNYGYTF.

This clonotype came up many times. Here the CDR3 DNA reads TGCAGCGTTGAATTGGGGACAGGGTCGGGCTACACCTTC. It is translated as CSVELGTGSGYTF. The chain joins TRBV29-1 to TRBJ1-2, with 9 bases fitting TRBD1. The CDR3 is 13 residues long. The J segment lost 8 bases and the V segment lost 2 bases, leaving 6 bases of the junction unmatched. Germline V lookup: CDR1 SQVTM, CDR2 ANQGSEA.

This clonotype has more than one count but fewer than ten. The chain's CDR3 is CASSLVSGGGGTDTQYF. In DNA, the CDR3 is TGTGCCAGCAGCTTAGTCTCCGGCGGGGGGGGCACAGATACGCAGTATTTT. The rearrangement uses TRBV11-1 and TRBJ2-3; 9 bases agree with TRBD2. Germline CDR1 is SGHAT and CDR2 is FQDESV (reference sequence). Trimming cost V 1 base and J 1 base; bases outside gene matches: 6. This CDR3 is 17 amino acids long.

This chain links TRBV20-1 with TRBJ2-7; D could derive from TRBD1 or TRBD2 (5 bases each). The CDR3 length is 13 residues. V was pared by 3 bases and J by 6 bases, with 15 bases between. Germline CDR1 is DFQATT and CDR2 is SNEGSKA (reference sequence). The CDR3 nucleotides are TGCAGTGCTAGCTCCGGGACGGCGGGCGAGCAGTACTTC. It yields the protein CSASSGTAGEQYF.

The V and J genes are TRBV7-3 and TRBJ2-3, with unresolved D. The CDR3 length is 15 residues. V lost 8 bases and J 1 base, leaving 16 bases between the germline ends. The germline V gene encodes CDR1 SGHTA and CDR2 FQGTGA. CDR3 DNA sequence: TGTGCCAGCTCACCCCCTGAGGCAGGCACAGATACGCAGTATTTT. Amino acids: CASSPPEAGTDTQYF.

This clonotype occurred many times. The rearrangement joins TRBV20-1 to TRBJ2-3; D is tentatively TRBD1 or TRBD2 (5 bases each). V lost 6 bases, J lost 7 bases, and 11 bases lay in between. The CDR3 runs to 11 residues. Germline lookup yields CDR1 DFQATT and CDR2 SNEGSKA (reference sequence). In DNA, the CDR3 is TGCAGTGCGGGGACGGAACATACGCAGTATTTT. Its translation is CSAGTEHTQYF.